One and the same sample provided the 22 T cell receptor beta chains below, sequenced in a study of cytotoxic CD8 clonotypes in ibrutinib-treated CLL. TCRdb's copy holds only in-frame clones and misses some; the assay was immunoSEQ multiplex PCR. The sample lists approximately 170,000 clones; about 88% were seen once. The sample here was PBMCs, taken at disease progression, from a patient treated with ibrutinib. These receptors all come from a human donor with chronic lymphocytic leukemia.

The rearrangement joins TRBV7-3 to TRBJ2-1; 8 bases agree with TRBD2. The CDR3 sequence is 16 residues long. J was trimmed by 0 bases and V by 6 bases; bases with no gene match: 7. CDR1 and CDR2 (germline): SGHTA, FQGTGA. The CDR3 DNA reads TGTGCCAGCAGTTCCCAAGCGGGAGTCTCCTACAATGAGCAGTTCTTC. Translated: CASSSQAGVSYNEQFF.

The chain is built from TRBV2 and TRBJ2-1; D may match TRBD1 or TRBD2 (5 bases each). The CDR3 covers 15 residues. CDR1 and CDR2 from the germline V gene are SNHLY and FYNNEI. With 1 base removed from V and 7 bases from J, the gap between germline ends came to 14 bases. The CDR3 is CASSEVRGLSNEQFF. Here the CDR3 DNA reads TGTGCCAGCAGTGAAGTTCGGGGCCTGTCAAATGAGCAGTTCTTC.

This chain joins TRBV5-5 and TRBJ1-5; D might be TRBD1 (5 bases). The CDR3 loop spans 19 amino acids. Per the germline V gene, CDR1 is SGHKS and CDR2 is YYEKEE (reference sequence). The V and J ends lost 4 bases and 0 bases respectively, with 23 bases between them. In nucleotides, the CDR3 is TGTGCCAGCAGCCAAGATCCGGGACGGCTGGTTTATAGCAATCAGCCCCAGCATTTT. Amino acids: CASSQDPGRLVYSNQPQHF.

The rearrangement joins TRBV29-1 to TRBJ1-1; no clear D. From germline, CDR1 is SQVTM and CDR2 ANQGSEA. This CDR3 contains 12 residues. Trimming stripped 4 bases from V and 4 bases from J, with 10 bases between. CDR3: CSVVVTATEAFF. The CDR3 coding sequence is TGCAGCGTTGTAGTAACAGCCACTGAAGCTTTCTTT.

This chain uses TRBV29-1 with TRBJ2-7; TRBD1 matches 9 bases. The CDR3 length is 13 residues. CDR1 and CDR2 (germline): SQVTM, ANQGSEA. The junction had 8 bases not matched to a gene; V was cut back by 6 bases and J by 5 bases. The CDR3 spells CSVADRGMDEQYF. The CDR3 bases are TGCAGCGTCGCGGACAGGGGCATGGACGAGCAGTACTTC.

This rearrangement joins TRBV7-9 to TRBJ2-1, with D tentatively TRBD2 (6 bases). Germline values: CDR1 SEHNR, CDR2 FQNEAQ (reference sequence). This CDR3 has 16 amino acids. Trimming removed 5 bases at V and 4 bases at J, with 18 bases between. CDR3 residues: CASSQLPRDLYNEQFF. CDR3 in DNA: TGTGCCAGCAGCCAACTCCCCCGGGACTTATACAATGAGCAGTTCTTC.

The V call is TRBV28, the J call TRBJ2-7; unclear D gene. Germline V gene sequence: CDR1 MDHEN, CDR2 SYDVKM. Trimming took off 4 bases at V and 4 bases at J, with 20 bases between the two ends. The CDR3 runs 16 residues. The CDR3 DNA reads as TGTGCCAGCAGTTCCTATCTTCCGAGTATTGCTTACGAGCAGTACTTC. Its protein product is CASSSYLPSIAYEQYF.

This chain joins TRBV5-1 and TRBJ2-6; no clear D gene. CDR3 length: 15 amino acids. Germline V gives CDR1 SGHRS, CDR2 YFSETQ. V gave up 8 bases and J gave up 4 bases, with 16 bases separating them. CDR3: CASNYEVAGANVLTF. CDR3 bases: TGCGCCAGTAACTACGAGGTGGCCGGGGCCAACGTCCTGACTTTC.

The rearrangement uses TRBV6-5 and TRBJ2-5, with D unresolved. V lost 0 bases, J lost 3 bases, and 11 bases lay in between. The CDR3 has 15 residues. From germline, CDR1 is MNHEY and CDR2 SVGAGI. The CDR3 is CASSYSPDHEETQYF. As DNA, the CDR3 is TGTGCCAGCAGTTACTCGCCTGATCACGAAGAGACCCAGTACTTC.

V and J are TRBV18 and TRBJ1-5; D remains unclear. This CDR3 contains 16 residues. V lost 0 bases and J lost 0, with 9 bases in between. Germline CDR1 reads KGHSH; CDR2 reads LQKENI. CDR3 nucleotide sequence: TGTGCCAGCTCACCACCGGGCAGCGTTAGCAATCAGCCCCAGCATTTT. Translating gives CASSPPGSVSNQPQHF.

The genes are TRBV7-3 and TRBJ2-1; 10 nucleotides align to TRBD2. In germline, CDR1 is SGHTA, CDR2 FQGTGA. This CDR3 comprises 21 residues. V gave up 4 bases and J gave up 8 bases; unmatched junction bases: 26. Here the CDR3 DNA reads TGTGCCAGCAGCTCCCCCCGGCTAGCGGGAGAACCCATCGCGGAGTGGGATGAGCAGTTCTTC. It yields the protein CASSSPRLAGEPIAEWDEQFF.

This clone was detected only a few times. V gene TRBV29-1 combines with J gene TRBJ1-1; 7 nucleotides line up with TRBD1. The CDR3 contains 13 residues. Germline CDR1 and CDR2: SQVTM and ANQGSEA. The J segment lost 1 base and the V segment lost 7 bases, leaving 6 bases of the junction unmatched. The CDR3: CSALGTANTEAFF. CDR3 in DNA: TGCAGCGCCCTCGGGACAGCGAACACTGAAGCTTTCTTT.

The rearrangement uses TRBV27 and TRBJ1-1; possibly TRBD1 for D (5 bases). V was shortened by 0 bases and J by 1 base, with 12 bases between the two germline ends. This CDR3 spans 16 amino acids. Germline CDR1 is MNHEY and CDR2 is SMNVEV (reference sequence). The chain's CDR3 is CASSLSGGYGNTEAFF. CDR3 sequence (DNA): TGTGCCAGCAGTTTATCGGGGGGTTATGGGAACACTGAAGCTTTCTTT.

The chain links TRBV5-1 to TRBJ2-5; D uncertain. The CDR3 totals 15 residues. V was trimmed by 0 bases and J by 4 bases, leaving 13 bases between them. Looked up from germline, CDR1 is SGHRS and CDR2 is YFSETQ. The CDR3 sequence is CASSLATVAAETQYF. CDR3 nucleotides: TGCGCCAGCAGCTTGGCCACGGTAGCAGCAGAGACCCAGTACTTC.

A few counts support this clone. The CDR3 protein is CATSVGLTNTEAFF. CDR3 coding DNA: TGTGCCACCAGCGTGGGACTTACGAACACTGAAGCTTTCTTT. The chain recombines TRBV15 with TRBJ1-1; D perhaps matches TRBD1 (5 bases). With 5 bases removed from V and 1 base from J, the gap between germline ends came to 11 bases. Germline lookup yields CDR1 LNHNV and CDR2 YYDKDF (reference sequence). This CDR3 comprises 14 residues.

V usage is TRBV7-3 and J usage is TRBJ1-1, with D possibly being TRBD1 (5 bases). V was pared by 4 bases and J by 10 bases, with 13 bases between. Germline loops: CDR1 SGHTA, CDR2 FQGTGA. This CDR3 contains 12 residues. As DNA, the CDR3 is TGTGCCAGCAGCTCCCCAGGGCGCGGAGCTTTCTTT. Its protein product is CASSSPGRGAFF.

The rearrangement uses TRBV28 and TRBJ2-7; maybe TRBD2 (5 bases). This CDR3 is built from 15 residues. The germline V gene encodes CDR1 MDHEN and CDR2 SYDVKM. Trimming stripped 2 bases from V and 0 bases from J, with 11 bases between. CDR3 bases: TGTGCCAGCAGTTTAAGCGGAGTTTACTCCTACGAGCAGTACTTC. This encodes CASSLSGVYSYEQYF.

This chain connects TRBV4-2 to TRBJ2-3; D is unresolved. Germline lookup yields CDR1 LGHNA and CDR2 YNFKEQ. The CDR3 totals 14 residues. V gave up 4 bases and J gave up 3 bases, with 11 bases separating them. The CDR3 coding sequence is TGTGCCAGCAGCCCCTCATATAAAACAGATACGCAGTATTTT. As protein: CASSPSYKTDTQYF.

This rearrangement joins TRBV6-1 to TRBJ2-2; 9 positions agree with TRBD2. Losses at the gene ends were 1 base for V and 3 bases for J; bases not matched to a gene: 12. From germline, CDR1 is MNHNS and CDR2 SASEGT. The CDR3 length is 19 residues. The CDR3 DNA reads as TGTGCCAGCAGTGAAGTCGGAGTGTGGCTAGCGGGGTACACCGGGGAGCTGTTTTTT. Translated, it gives CASSEVGVWLAGYTGELFF.

The DNA for the CDR3 is TGTGCCAGCAGCTTGGGTAGGGGGGAGCTGTTTTTT. Amino acids: CASSLGRGELFF. The J gene is TRBJ2-2, the V gene TRBV5-6; unclear D gene. The germline gives CDR1 SGHDT, CDR2 YYEEEE. V dropped 0 bases and J dropped 8 bases, with 5 bases sitting between them. The CDR3 is 12 residues long.

This clone was recorded a few times. This chain connects TRBV28 to TRBJ1-1; no clear D gene. Germline V gives CDR1 MDHEN, CDR2 SYDVKM. V lost 7 bases and J 10 bases, leaving 13 bases between the germline ends. The CDR3 is 11 amino acids. CDR3 residues: CASNALLGAFF. Written as DNA, the CDR3 is TGTGCCAGCAACGCCCTGCTGGGAGCTTTCTTT.

V gene TRBV19 combines with J gene TRBJ2-7, with D uncertain. V was clipped by 1 base and J by 2 bases, with 12 bases between them. Per germline, CDR1 LNHDA and CDR2 SQIVND (reference sequence). The CDR3 extends over 15 amino acids. The CDR3 reads CASSIGSSQTYEQYF. The CDR3 nucleotides are TGTGCCAGTAGTATAGGTTCCAGCCAAACCTACGAGCAGTACTTC.